Shown below are 20 T cell receptor beta chains from a single sample sequenced in a study of cytomegalovirus exposure and HLA in healthy donors. The PCR used 60 Vbeta and 13 Jbeta primers. Profiled with immunoSEQ multiplex PCR; TCRdb holds only in-frame clones, not every one. The top ten clones hold 1% of a sample with over 150,000 clones, around 80% of them seen once. What was sequenced was PBMCs. The receptors derive from a woman aged 45-59 years in good health and CMV-seropositive.

This chain links TRBV4-3 with TRBJ2-7; 7 positions agree with TRBD2. V shed 5 bases, J shed 2 bases, and the junction held 9 bases outside the gene matches. This CDR3 contains 15 residues. Germline loops: CDR1 LGHNA, CDR2 YSLEER. The CDR3: CASSVVVGGAYEQYF. The CDR3 nucleotides read TGCGCCAGCAGCGTTGTTGTGGGGGGGGCCTACGAGCAGTACTTC.

DNA of the CDR3: TGTGCCAGCAGCCGGGACATCGTCTATGGCTACACCTTC. Its protein product is CASSRDIVYGYTF. The genes are TRBV5-6 and TRBJ1-2, with a weak D call TRBD1 (6 bases). There are 13 residues in the CDR3. CDR1 is SGHDT and CDR2 is YYEEEE in the germline V gene. The V and J ends lost 4 bases and 4 bases respectively, with 11 bases between them.

This clone was recorded only once. This chain links TRBV27 with TRBJ1-1; D call uncertain. There are 13 residues in the CDR3. Germline CDR1 MNHEY, CDR2 SMNVEV (reference sequence). V gave up 4 bases and J gave up 5 bases, with 11 bases separating them. DNA of the CDR3: TGTGCCAGCAGTTGCGTCCGGGAGACTGAAGCTTTCTTT. It translates to CASSCVRETEAFF.

The rearrangement uses TRBV7-8 and TRBJ2-7; perhaps TRBD1 as D (5 bases). The V gene lost 0 bases and the J gene lost 3 bases, with 12 bases spanning the gap. The CDR3 totals 15 residues. From germline, CDR1 is SGHVS and CDR2 FQNEAQ. CDR3 sequence reads: CASSLAGPDGYEQYF. For the CDR3, the DNA is TGTGCCAGCAGCTTAGCGGGGCCAGACGGCTACGAGCAGTACTTC.

This chain connects TRBV7-8 to TRBJ2-2, with a weak D call TRBD2 (6 bases). This CDR3 contains 17 residues. The germline gives CDR1 SGHVS, CDR2 FQNEAQ. V lost 5 bases to trimming and J lost 0 bases, with 16 bases between them. The CDR3 is CASSARSGFANTGELFF. In DNA form, the CDR3 reads TGTGCCAGCAGCGCACGTAGCGGATTCGCGAACACCGGGGAGCTGTTTTTT. The entire variable domain, with the rest obtained from reference TRBV7-8 and TRBJ2-2, is as follows: GAGVSQSPRYKVAKRGQDVALRCDPISGHVSLFWYQQALGQGPEFLTYFQNEAQLDKSGLPSDRFFAERPEGSVSTLKIQRTQQEDSAVYLCASSARSGFANTGELFFGEGSRLTVL.

This clone was recorded once. This rearrangement joins TRBV6-1 to TRBJ2-4; possible D gene TRBD1, 6 bases. Deletions cut 6 bases from V and 0 bases from J, with 12 bases between. The CDR3 is 15 residues long. The germline gives CDR1 MNHNS, CDR2 SASEGT. For the CDR3, the DNA is TGTGCCAGCAGAGCGGACAGTCTAGCCAAAAACATTCAGTACTTC. As protein: CASRADSLAKNIQYF.

This clone was counted a few times. The rearrangement links TRBV28 to TRBJ2-1; D may be TRBD2 (6 bases). The germline V and J ends were trimmed by 7 bases and 9 bases, with 13 bases remaining between them. The germline CDR1 and CDR2 sequences are MDHEN and SYDVKM. CDR3 length: 12 residues. DNA of the CDR3: TGTGCCAGCATGACTAGTCTGGGTGAGCAGTTCTTC. It specifies CASMTSLGEQFF. Looking up the rest from reference TRBV28 and TRBJ2-1 gives the full variable domain: DVKVTQSSRYLVKRTGEKVFLECVQDMDHENMFWYRQDPGLGLRLIYFSYDVKMKEKGDIPEGYSVSREKKERFSLILESASTNQTSMYLCASMTSLGEQFFGPGTRLTVL.

This chain links TRBV4-3 with TRBJ2-1, with D uncertain. Trimming took off 0 bases at V and 0 bases at J, with 6 bases between the two ends. Looked up from germline, CDR1 is LGHNA and CDR2 is YSLEER. The CDR3 totals 15 residues. The CDR3 DNA sequence: TGCGCCAGCAGCCAAGAATGGAGCTCCTACAATGAGCAGTTCTTC. It is translated as CASSQEWSSYNEQFF.

V usage is TRBV9 and J usage is TRBJ2-5, with TRBD2 as a possible D gene (6 bases). The end of the DNA fits TRBJ2-7 better, so the J call may be wrong. The V gene's germline CDR1 is SGDLS and CDR2 YYNGEE. The CDR3 is 14 amino acids. The CDR3 loop is CASSPGGTSYEQYF. The CDR3 region has the DNA TGTGCCAGCAGCCCCGGAGGGACCTCCTACGAGCAGTACTTC.

The chain joins TRBV2 to TRBJ2-7; D unresolved. Trimming shortened V by 4 bases and J by 4 bases, and 5 bases separated the two germline ends. The V gene's germline CDR1 is SNHLY and CDR2 FYNNEI. The CDR3 totals 11 residues. CDR3 amino acids: CASSGVYEQYF. The CDR3, as DNA: TGTGCCAGCAGTGGAGTTTACGAGCAGTACTTC.

This chain uses TRBV10-3 with TRBJ1-5; 9 bases are a match to TRBD1. The CDR3 totals 15 residues. Looked up from germline, CDR1 is ENHRY and CDR2 is SYGVKD. In DNA, the CDR3 is TGTGCAAGTAGTAGGACAGGGGTAAGCAATCAGCCCCAGCATTTT. Amino acids: CASSRTGVSNQPQHF.

V gene TRBV18 combines with J gene TRBJ2-5; TRBD2 matches at 14 bases. Germline lookup yields CDR1 KGHSH and CDR2 LQKENI. The CDR3 has 17 amino acids. V lost 4 bases and J lost 5; bases outside the gene matches: 9. The CDR3, as DNA: TGTGCCAGCTCACTTGGGACTAGCGGGAGTATTCAGGAGACCCAGTACTTC. Its protein is CASSLGTSGSIQETQYF.

Details on this clone: A read error may produce the germline difference seen at one junction end. This chain uses TRBV7-9 with TRBJ2-5; 7 nucleotides align to TRBD2. This CDR3 spans 16 amino acids. Germline V gene data show CDR1 as SEHNR and CDR2 as FQNEAQ (reference sequence). CDR3 DNA sequence: TGTTCCAGCAGCTCCCGTACGGCGGGAGTACAAGAGACCCAGTACTTC. It encodes CSSSSRTAGVQETQYF.

The count of this clone is one. The chain links TRBV28 to TRBJ1-5; 9 bases map to TRBD1. The V segment lost 8 bases and the J segment 3 bases; nucleotides outside the gene matches: 11. From germline, CDR1 is MDHEN and CDR2 SYDVKM. The CDR3 runs to 16 residues. This chain's CDR3 is CASSPRGQGNNQPQHF. As DNA, the CDR3 is TGTGCCAGCTCCCCTCGGGGACAGGGCAACAATCAGCCCCAGCATTTT.

This chain links TRBV19 with TRBJ1-1; a weak D match, TRBD1 (6 bases). CDR3 size: 12 residues. V lost 7 bases and J lost 6, with 12 bases in between. Germline V gene sequence: CDR1 LNHDA, CDR2 SQIVND (reference sequence). CDR3 nucleotides: TGTGCCAGTAATCAGGGGACGGCTGAAGCTTTCTTT. It translates to CASNQGTAEAFF.

This chain joins TRBV19 and TRBJ1-1; D is unclear. The CDR3 contains 14 residues. Germline-derived CDR1 and CDR2 are LNHDA and SQIVND (reference sequence). V was trimmed by 4 bases and J by 8 bases, leaving 17 bases between them. CDR3 DNA sequence: TGTGCCAGTAGTAGCATTGTTGGACTCTCAGAAGCTTTCTTT. Translating gives CASSSIVGLSEAFF.

The table lists this clone with a count of one. J is TRBJ2-5 and V is TRBV7-6; the D gene is possibly TRBD1 (6 bases). The CDR3 covers 14 residues. V dropped 5 bases and J dropped 5 bases, with 15 bases sitting between them. In germline, CDR1 is SGHVS, CDR2 FNYEAQ. The CDR3 region has the DNA TGTGCCAGCAGCCAGGGGAGAGGATCTGAGACCCAGTACTTC. Translated: CASSQGRGSETQYF.

This clone was observed once. The chain joins TRBV4-1 to TRBJ1-2; D is undetermined. Germline lookup yields CDR1 MGHRA and CDR2 YSYEKL. The CDR3 sequence is 15 residues long. With 0 bases removed from V and 4 bases from J, the gap between germline ends came to 12 bases. The CDR3 region is CASSQDIQESYGYTF. In nucleotides, the CDR3 is TGCGCCAGCAGCCAAGATATTCAGGAATCCTATGGCTACACCTTC.

The chain links TRBV4-1 to TRBJ2-3; 12 nucleotides line up with TRBD2. CDR3 length: 17 residues. After removal of 1 base from V and 4 bases from J, the junction contained 6 bases not matched to a gene. Germline V gene lookup returns CDR1 MGHRA and CDR2 YSYEKL. The CDR3 DNA follows: TGCGCCAGCAGCCAAGGGCGGACTAGCGGGGAGGCAGATACGCAGTATTTT. It is translated as CASSQGRTSGEADTQYF.

This clone was detected only once. The V gene is TRBV6-1, the J gene TRBJ2-3, with 8 positions matching TRBD1. The CDR3 contains 16 residues. Germline trimming cut 4 bases from V and 2 bases from J; bases unmatched to any gene: 8. Germline CDR1 reads MNHNS; CDR2 reads SASEGT. DNA of the CDR3: TGTGCCAGCAGTGTCCAGGGGGCCGGGAACACAGATACGCAGTATTTT. Translating gives CASSVQGAGNTDTQYF.